The source of this T cell receptor (beta chain) is a study of cytomegalovirus exposure and HLA in healthy donors. CDR1 LNHDA and CDR2 SQIVND come from the germline V gene (reference sequence). J lost 1 base, V lost 5 bases, and 7 bases had no gene match. The CDR3 sequence is 16 residues long. Points from the study as a whole: Another analysis was done later, and it associated around 17,000 TCR beta sequences with HLA alleles at 0.05 false discovery rate.

Researchers ran the PCR with 60 Vbeta and 13 Jbeta primers. The data were produced by immunoSEQ multiplex PCR, yet TCRdb's version contains in-frame clones alone and is incomplete. Among over 90,000 clones listed, roughly three quarters were seen once. As to this clone: What it binds is not known.

This TCR was sampled from a woman in her sixties in good health and CMV-seropositive. The sequenced sample consisted of PBMCs. The chain joins TRBV19 to TRBJ1-5, with TRBD1 matching over 8 bases. The CDR3 nucleotides are TGTGCCAGTAGTTTTCGGGACAGGAAAAGCAATCAGCCCCAGCATTTT. Residues: CASSFRDRKSNQPQHF.